A single sample is the source of the 8 T cell receptor beta chains below, sequenced in a study of blood T cell repertoires in COVID-19 (dated by TCRdb to about 2020). Receptor amplification or capture employed the immunoSEQ multiplex PCR assay. TCRdb retrieved this table from immuneACCESS and kept in-frame rearrangements only. Not all clones are present; in checked studies, unresolved V genes account for under half, and no reason is known for the remainder. For this sample the table gives around 84,000 clones, of which around 80% were detected only once. More than 10% of the sample is taken by the ten largest. The sequencing sample was made of peripheral blood. These receptors all stem from a woman in her thirties or forties with active or convalescent COVID-19.

J is TRBJ1-1 and V is TRBV28, with a possible D match to TRBD1 (6 bases). Between the trimmed V and J ends, which lost 0 bases and 4 bases, there was a span of 12 bases. The CDR3 runs to 15 residues. The germline CDR1 and CDR2 sequences are MDHEN and SYDVKM. This CDR3 reads CASSLWSGGGTEAFF. The CDR3 region has the DNA TGTGCCAGCAGTTTATGGTCGGGGGGCGGCACTGAAGCTTTCTTT.

The chain carries TRBV6-5 and TRBJ1-1, with D tentatively TRBD1 (6 bases). V dropped 6 bases and J dropped 1 base, with 12 bases sitting between them. The CDR3 loop spans 14 amino acids. The germline V gene has CDR1 MNHEY and CDR2 SVGAGI. CDR3 in amino acids: CASSRPGENTEAFF. The CDR3 DNA sequence: TGTGCCAGCAGCAGGCCAGGGGAGAACACTGAAGCTTTCTTT.

This clone has a single count. The V gene is TRBV18, the J gene TRBJ1-2; possible D gene TRBD1, 6 bases. Trimming removed 5 bases at V and 0 bases at J, with 10 bases between. From germline, CDR1 is KGHSH and CDR2 LQKENI. CDR3 length: 14 amino acids. CDR3 DNA: TGTGCCAGCTCAACAGGGTTCGCTAACTATGGCTACACCTTC. This gives the protein CASSTGFANYGYTF.

DNA for the CDR3: TGTGCCAGCTCACAATCCCGAGGAGGTGAGCAGTTCTTC. Its translation: CASSQSRGGEQFF. This chain joins TRBV18 and TRBJ2-1; a possible D gene is TRBD2 (5 bases). Germline lookup yields CDR1 KGHSH and CDR2 LQKENI. V was clipped by 4 bases and J by 9 bases, with 13 bases between them. This CDR3 comprises 13 residues.

This rearrangement joins TRBV28 to TRBJ1-5; D perhaps matches TRBD1 (5 bases). This CDR3 region has 14 residues. The germline V gene encodes CDR1 MDHEN and CDR2 SYDVKM. V was shortened by 11 bases and J by 4 bases, with 18 bases between the two germline ends. The DNA of the CDR3 is TGTGCCTGCCAGGGTACGGGGGGGAATCAGCCCCAGCATTTT. Translating gives CACQGTGGNQPQHF.

The CDR3 spells CASSVGEGFSYEQYF. The CDR3 region has the DNA TGTGCCAGCAGCGTAGGGGAGGGGTTCTCCTACGAGCAGTACTTC. The chain couples TRBV9 to TRBJ2-7; TRBD2 agrees at 7 bases. The germline V gene has CDR1 SGDLS and CDR2 YYNGEE. The length of the CDR3 is 15 residues. J lost 0 bases, V lost 0 bases, and 3 bases had no gene match.

The genes are TRBV19 and TRBJ1-1; D is perhaps TRBD1 (5 bases). This CDR3 comprises 15 residues. The germline V gene has CDR1 LNHDA and CDR2 SQIVND (reference sequence). V lost 7 bases and J lost 2, with 17 bases in between. The CDR3 is CASNWGRGINTEAFF. CDR3 in DNA: TGTGCCAGTAATTGGGGCCGGGGGATTAACACTGAAGCTTTCTTT.

The chain joins TRBV12-3 or TRBV12-4 to TRBJ2-5; a possible D gene is TRBD1 (6 bases). CDR3 length: 13 amino acids. Trimming pared 6 bases from V and 2 bases from J, leaving 10 bases between. The CDR3 DNA sequence: TGTGCCAGCAGACCGCAGGGGCAAGAGACCCAGTACTTC. Protein sequence: CASRPQGQETQYF.